This TCR beta chain derives from a study of T-cell memory formation after mild COVID-19. Via MiXCR, TCRdb re-called the 5' RACE reads, giving one row per CDR3 protein. The table lists around 310,000 distinct CDR3 sequences, 20% to 25% of them singletons, with 20% to 25% in the top ten. Germline V lookup: CDR1 SEHNR, CDR2 FQNEAQ (reference sequence). Unmatched junction bases numbered 10, after V lost 7 bases and J lost 5 bases. This CDR3 has 15 amino acids. The TCR originated in a man younger than 35 who had mild COVID-19 (a few samples of this study predate the infection). Cell type and time point are not known. The chain couples TRBV7-9 to TRBJ2-3; the match to TRBD1 covers 9 bases. The sequenced sample consisted of PBMCs or a T cell subset sorted from them (not recorded which). Here the CDR3 DNA reads TGTGCCAGCATTCGTGGGACAGGGCTGAGAGATACGCAGTATTTT. It is translated as CASIRGTGLRDTQYF.